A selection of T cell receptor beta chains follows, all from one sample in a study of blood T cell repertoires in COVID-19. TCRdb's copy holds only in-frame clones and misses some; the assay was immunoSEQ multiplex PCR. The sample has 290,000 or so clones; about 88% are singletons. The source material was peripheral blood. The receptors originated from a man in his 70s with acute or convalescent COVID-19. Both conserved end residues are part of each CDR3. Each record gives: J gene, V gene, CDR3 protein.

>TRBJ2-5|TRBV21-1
CASSNSRGNTKETQYF
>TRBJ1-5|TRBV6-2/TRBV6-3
CASSYTGNQPQHF
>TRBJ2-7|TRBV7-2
CASSFLREGHEQYF
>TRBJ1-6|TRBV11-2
CASSLDPGTRYNSPLHF
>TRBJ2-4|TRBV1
CTSSQGSTSGRPGNIQYF
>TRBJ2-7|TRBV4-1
CASSQVGTSGTSYEQYF
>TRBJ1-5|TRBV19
CASIDRTSNQPQHF
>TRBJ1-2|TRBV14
CASSQLRGPYGYTF
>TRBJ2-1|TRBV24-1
CATSDPLAGMNNEQFF
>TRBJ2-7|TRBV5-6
CASSRLAVYEQYF
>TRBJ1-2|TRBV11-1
CASSELQGAVNYGYTF
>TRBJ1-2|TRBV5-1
CASSTGRDYGYTF
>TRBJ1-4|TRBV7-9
CASSSGIGPEKLFF
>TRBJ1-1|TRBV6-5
CASSYTQGREAFF